These 16 T cell receptor beta chains originate from one sample sequenced in a study of CD4+ T cells in melanoma. Method: immunoSEQ multiplex PCR; TCRdb's copy keeps in-frame clones and lacks some. This table has approximately 110,000 clones, about 92% appearing once. The sequenced sample was peripheral blood. Receptors were obtained from a human donor with melanoma.

The chain combines TRBV7-2 with TRBJ1-2; D may be TRBD1 (5 bases). Germline-derived CDR1 and CDR2 are SGHTA and FQGNSA. Between the trimmed V and J ends, which lost 3 bases and 1 base, there was a span of 12 bases. The CDR3 is made up of 15 amino acids. The chain's CDR3 is CASSFSIDSNYGYTF. CDR3 sequence (DNA): TGTGCCAGCAGCTTCTCGATTGACAGTAACTATGGCTACACCTTC.

CDR3 in amino acids: CASSYSTSLNEQFF. CDR3 DNA: TGTGCCAGCAGTTACTCGACTAGCTTAAATGAGCAGTTCTTC. V gene TRBV6-5 combines with J gene TRBJ2-1; 7 bases are shared with TRBD2. V gave up 0 bases and J gave up 7 bases; unmatched junction bases: 3. Germline values: CDR1 MNHEY, CDR2 SVGAGI. This CDR3 is built from 14 residues.

This clone was counted once. This chain links TRBV7-2 with TRBJ2-5; weak D call: TRBD1 (6 bases). This CDR3 spans 15 amino acids. Trimming took 5 bases from V and 5 from J, leaving 18 bases between them. Germline-derived CDR1 and CDR2 are SGHTA and FQGNSA. CDR3 in DNA: TGTGCCAGCAGCCCCAGGGACACGGGGTGGGAGACCCAGTACTTC. Translating gives CASSPRDTGWETQYF.

The sample holds a few counts of this clone. CDR3 protein: CASSVQDYGYTF. CDR3 coding DNA: TGTGCCAGCAGCGTCCAGGACTATGGCTACACCTTC. J is TRBJ1-2 and V is TRBV7-2, with unresolved D. The CDR3 extends over 12 amino acids. From germline, CDR1 is SGHTA and CDR2 FQGNSA. V was shortened by 5 bases and J by 3 bases, with 7 bases between the two germline ends.

This clone was counted once. The rearrangement joins TRBV28 to TRBJ2-4; D is unclear. Trimming shortened V by 4 bases and J by 7 bases, and 14 bases separated the two germline ends. The CDR3 consists of 14 residues. CDR1 MDHEN and CDR2 SYDVKM come from the germline V gene. The CDR3 sequence is CASSSGRLGNIQYF. The DNA for the CDR3 is TGTGCCAGCAGTTCCGGACGTTTGGGCAACATTCAGTACTTC.

The J gene is TRBJ2-7, the V gene TRBV2, with D unresolved. V was cut by 1 base and J by 6 bases, with 16 bases left in between. Looked up from germline, CDR1 is SNHLY and CDR2 is FYNNEI. The CDR3 is 15 amino acids. CDR3 bases: TGTGCCAGCAGTGAAGGTGGTAGGAGCCCCGGCGAGCAGTACTTC. Its protein is CASSEGGRSPGEQYF. The complete variable domain, with remaining parts taken from reference TRBV2 and TRBJ2-7, reads EPEVTQTPSHQVTQMGQEVILRCVPISNHLYFYWYRQILGQKVEFLVSFYNNEISEKSEIFDDQFSVERPDGSNFTLKIRSTKLEDSAMYFCASSEGGRSPGEQYFGPGTRLTVT.

The chain is built from TRBV7-2 and TRBJ2-5; 11 positions agree with TRBD1. Germline CDR1 and CDR2: SGHTA and FQGNSA. The CDR3 covers 16 residues. V shed 2 bases, J shed 5 bases, and the junction held 7 bases outside the gene matches. The CDR3 nucleotides read TGTGCCAGCAGCTTAAGTACCGGGACAGGGGGGGAGACCCAGTACTTC. Amino acid sequence: CASSLSTGTGGETQYF.

The CDR3 sequence: CASSELRQGAVETQYF. CDR3 sequence (DNA): TGTGCCAGCAGTGAACTCAGACAGGGGGCTGTGGAGACCCAGTACTTC. The chain has TRBV6-1 and TRBJ2-5, with TRBD1 matching over 10 bases. Trimming at V came to 2 bases and at J to 5 bases, leaving 8 bases not matched to a gene. In germline, CDR1 is MNHNS, CDR2 SASEGT. The CDR3 spans 16 residues.

V usage is TRBV11-2 and J usage is TRBJ1-1, with D unclear. CDR3 size: 14 residues. Deletions cut 1 base from V and 6 bases from J, with 12 bases between. The germline CDR1 and CDR2 sequences are SGHAT and FQNNGV. CDR3 bases: TGTGCCAGCAGCTTAGCCATACCGGGCGCTGAAGCTTTCTTT. Protein product: CASSLAIPGAEAFF.

V gene TRBV7-2 combines with J gene TRBJ2-7; TRBD2 aligns across 8 bases. J gave up 2 bases and V 4 bases, and 7 bases lay outside the gene matches. This CDR3 is built from 15 residues. Per the germline V gene, CDR1 is SGHTA and CDR2 is FQGNSA. The CDR3 bases are TGTGCCAGCAGCTCCGAAGCGGGGGCCCCCTACGAGCAGTACTTC. This sequence encodes CASSSEAGAPYEQYF.

The chain combines TRBV7-2 with TRBJ2-7, with TRBD2 matching 11 bases. V gave up 2 bases and J gave up 4 bases; unmatched junction bases: 10. This CDR3 spans 17 amino acids. Germline V gives CDR1 SGHTA, CDR2 FQGNSA. The CDR3, as DNA: TGTGCCAGCAGCTTAAGTAAACTAGCGGGAGTCTTATACGAGCAGTACTTC. Translated, it gives CASSLSKLAGVLYEQYF.

This chain uses TRBV5-5 with TRBJ2-1; TRBD2 matches 10 bases. The V gene's germline CDR1 is SGHKS and CDR2 YYEKEE (reference sequence). The CDR3 has 16 residues. V gave up 4 bases and J gave up 5 bases; unmatched junction bases: 9. CDR3 sequence (DNA): TGTGCCAGCAGCCGCCAAGGGACTAGCGTCAACAATGAGCAGTTCTTC. Residues: CASSRQGTSVNNEQFF.

This clone has only a few counts. This chain joins TRBV5-1 and TRBJ1-1; TRBD1 matches 7 bases. The CDR3 loop spans 14 amino acids. V dropped 6 bases and J dropped 2; count of bases not matched to a gene: 7. In germline, CDR1 is SGHRS, CDR2 YFSETQ. The CDR3 spells CASTKTGSNTEAFF. The DNA for the CDR3 is TGCGCCAGCACCAAGACAGGGAGTAACACTGAAGCTTTCTTT.

The chain carries TRBV6-6 and TRBJ2-3; no definite D call. The length of the CDR3 is 16 residues. CDR1 and CDR2 from the germline V gene are MNHNY and SVGAGI (reference sequence). V was shortened by 1 base and J by 1 base, with 12 bases between the two germline ends. DNA of the CDR3: TGTGCCAGCAGTTACTTACCTAGAACGCGCACAGATACGCAGTATTTT. It translates to CASSYLPRTRTDTQYF.

The chain carries TRBV28 and TRBJ1-2; 7 bases are shared with TRBD1. Germline V gene sequence: CDR1 MDHEN, CDR2 SYDVKM. With 5 bases clipped from V and 3 bases from J, the junction kept 6 bases outside the gene matches. This CDR3 region has 14 residues. The CDR3 DNA is TGTGCCAGCAGTGCCGGACAGGCTTACTATGGCTACACCTTC. Translating it yields CASSAGQAYYGYTF.

This clone was observed a handful of times. The chain couples TRBV5-1 to TRBJ1-6; D ambiguous. This CDR3 comprises 16 residues. Trimming removed 0 bases at V and 9 bases at J, with 16 bases between. CDR1 is SGHRS, CDR2 YFSETQ, per germline. CDR3 loop: CASSLGLSTLASPLHF. CDR3 DNA sequence: TGCGCCAGCAGCTTGGGTCTTAGTACTCTGGCTTCACCCCTCCACTTT.